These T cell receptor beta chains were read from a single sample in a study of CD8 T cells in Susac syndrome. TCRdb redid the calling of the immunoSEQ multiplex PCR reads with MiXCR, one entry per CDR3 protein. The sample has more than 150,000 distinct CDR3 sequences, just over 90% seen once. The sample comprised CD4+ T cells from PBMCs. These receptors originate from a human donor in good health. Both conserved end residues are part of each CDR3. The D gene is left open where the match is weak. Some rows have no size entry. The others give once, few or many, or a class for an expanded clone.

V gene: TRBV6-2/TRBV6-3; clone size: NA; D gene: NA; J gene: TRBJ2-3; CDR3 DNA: TGTGCCAGCAAGGGGAGCACAGATACGCAGTATTTT; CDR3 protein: CASKGSTDTQYF
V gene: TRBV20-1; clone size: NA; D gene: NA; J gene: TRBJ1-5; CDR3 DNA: TGCAGTGCTCTCCGCGCGGGGAAGAGCAATCAGCCCCAGCATTTT; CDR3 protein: CSALRAGKSNQPQHF
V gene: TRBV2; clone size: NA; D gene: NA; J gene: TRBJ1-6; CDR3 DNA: TGTGCCAGCAGTGAACTGCAGGGCCATAATTCACCCCTCCACTTT; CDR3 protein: CASSELQGHNSPLHF
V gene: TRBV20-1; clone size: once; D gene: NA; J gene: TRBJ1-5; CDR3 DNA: TGCAGTGCAGGGGCCCGGGGAGGGAACAATCAGCCCCAGCATTTT; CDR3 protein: CSAGARGGNNQPQHF
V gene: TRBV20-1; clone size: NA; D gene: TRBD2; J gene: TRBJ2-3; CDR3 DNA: TGCAGTGCAGTTCCTGGCAGCGGGGGAACAGATACGCAGTATTTT; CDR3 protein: CSAVPGSGGTDTQYF
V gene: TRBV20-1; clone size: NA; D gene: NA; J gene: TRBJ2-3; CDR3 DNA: TGCAGTGCCCCCCCGGGGTCTAGCACAGATACGCAGTATTTT; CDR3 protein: CSAPPGSSTDTQYF
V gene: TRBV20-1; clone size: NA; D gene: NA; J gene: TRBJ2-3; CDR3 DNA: TGCAGTGCCGACTACGATACGCAGTATTTT; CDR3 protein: CSADYDTQYF
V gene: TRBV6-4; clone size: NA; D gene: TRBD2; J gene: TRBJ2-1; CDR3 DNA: TGTGCCAGCAGCCAACAGGGGACTAGCATTTACAATGAGCAGTTCTTC; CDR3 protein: CASSQQGTSIYNEQFF
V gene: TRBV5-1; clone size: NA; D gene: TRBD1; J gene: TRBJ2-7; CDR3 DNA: TGCGCCAGCAGCAAGGGACAGGGTCTCTACGAGCAGTACTTC; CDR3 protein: CASSKGQGLYEQYF
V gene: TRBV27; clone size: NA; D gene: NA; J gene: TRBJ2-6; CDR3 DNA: TGTGCCAGCAGAGACCGGAGCTCTGGGGCCAACGTCCTGACTTTC; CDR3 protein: CASRDRSSGANVLTF
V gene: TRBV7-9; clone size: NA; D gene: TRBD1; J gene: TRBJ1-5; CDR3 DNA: TGTGCCAGCAGCCCCCCGGGACAGGCAGTTCAGCCCCAGCATTTT; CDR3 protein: CASSPPGQAVQPQHF
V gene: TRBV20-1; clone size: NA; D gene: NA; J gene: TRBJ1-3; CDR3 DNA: TGCAGTGCTAGTCCCCAGGCCGGCTCTGGAAACACCATATATTTT; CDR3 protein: CSASPQAGSGNTIYF
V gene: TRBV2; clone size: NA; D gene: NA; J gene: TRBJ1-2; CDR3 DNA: TGTGCCAGCACTGAGAACTATGGCTACACCTTC; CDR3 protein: CASTENYGYTF
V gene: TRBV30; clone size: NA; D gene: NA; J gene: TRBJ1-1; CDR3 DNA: TGTGCCTGGAGTAGAGAACTGATGAACACTGAAGCTTTCTTT; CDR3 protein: CAWSRELMNTEAFF
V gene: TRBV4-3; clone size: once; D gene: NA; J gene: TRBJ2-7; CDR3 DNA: TGCGCCAGCAGCCAAGATTATTCGGGGGCCCTCACCTACGAGCAGTACTTC; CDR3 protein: CASSQDYSGALTYEQYF
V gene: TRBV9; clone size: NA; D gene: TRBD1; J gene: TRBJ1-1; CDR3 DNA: TGTGCCAGCAGCAGTCAGGGGGACGCTTTCTTT; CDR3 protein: CASSSQGDAFF
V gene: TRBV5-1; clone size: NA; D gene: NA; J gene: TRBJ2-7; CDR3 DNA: TGCGCCAGCAGCTCCGGCAGGGCCACCTACGAGCAGTACTTC; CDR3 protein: CASSSGRATYEQYF
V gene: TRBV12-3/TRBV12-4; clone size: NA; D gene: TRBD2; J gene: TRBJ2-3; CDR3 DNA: TGTGCCAGCAGTTTAGAGCGGTCGGCGGGGGGGCCAGATACGCAGTATTTT; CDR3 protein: CASSLERSAGGPDTQYF
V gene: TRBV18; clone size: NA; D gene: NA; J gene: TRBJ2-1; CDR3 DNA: TGTGCCAGCTCACCACCGTCGGCCATAAGAGGTTACAATGAGCAGTTCTTC; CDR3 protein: CASSPPSAIRGYNEQFF
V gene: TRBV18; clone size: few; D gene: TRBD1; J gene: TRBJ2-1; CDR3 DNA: TGTGCCAGCTCTCCCGGGACAGGGGCCTACAATGAGCAGTTCTTC; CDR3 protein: CASSPGTGAYNEQFF
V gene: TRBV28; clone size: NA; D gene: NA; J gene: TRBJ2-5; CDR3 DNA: TGTGCCAGCAGCCGATATGGAGGAGAGACCCAGTACTTC; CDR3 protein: CASSRYGGETQYF
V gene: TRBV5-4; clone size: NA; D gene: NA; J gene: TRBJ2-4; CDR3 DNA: TGTGCCAGCGAGGACTCCGACATTCAGTACTTC; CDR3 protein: CASEDSDIQYF
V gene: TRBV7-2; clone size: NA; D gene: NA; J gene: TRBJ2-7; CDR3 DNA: TGTGCCAGCTTAGAGAGTAGCGGTTTCTCCTACGAGCAGTACTTC; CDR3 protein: CASLESSGFSYEQYF
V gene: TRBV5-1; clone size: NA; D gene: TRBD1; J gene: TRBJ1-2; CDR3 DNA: TGCGCCAGCAGCCCCAGACCCGGCAGGGGGGTCTATGGCTACACCTTC; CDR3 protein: CASSPRPGRGVYGYTF
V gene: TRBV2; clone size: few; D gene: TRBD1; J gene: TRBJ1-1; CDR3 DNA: TGTGCCAGCAGAAGGGACAGGGACACTGAAGCTTTCTTT; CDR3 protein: CASRRDRDTEAFF
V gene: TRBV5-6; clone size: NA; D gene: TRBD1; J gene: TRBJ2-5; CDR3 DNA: TGTGCCAGCAGCTGGGACAGGGGGCTTGAGACCCAGTACTTC; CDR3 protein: CASSWDRGLETQYF
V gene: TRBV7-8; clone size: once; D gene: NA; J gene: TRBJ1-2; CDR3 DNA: TGTGCCAGCAGCTTAACAGGACAGAGTAACAATGGCTACACCTTC; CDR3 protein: CASSLTGQSNNGYTF
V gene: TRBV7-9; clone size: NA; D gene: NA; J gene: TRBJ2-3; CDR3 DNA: TGTGCCAGCAGCCCGGCGGGCCAGCCCACAGATACGCAGTATTTT; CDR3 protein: CASSPAGQPTDTQYF
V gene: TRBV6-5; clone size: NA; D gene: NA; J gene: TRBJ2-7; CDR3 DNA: TGTGCCAGCAGCCCCGGGGTAGCGGTCTTCTACGAGCAGTACTTC; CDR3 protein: CASSPGVAVFYEQYF
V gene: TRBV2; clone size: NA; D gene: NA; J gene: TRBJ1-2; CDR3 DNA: TGTGCCAGCAGTGAAGCGCTCTGGGACAAGTATGGCTACACCTTC; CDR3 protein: CASSEALWDKYGYTF
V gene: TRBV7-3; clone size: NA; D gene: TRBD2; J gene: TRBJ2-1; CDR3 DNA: TGTGCCAGCAACTCTTGGGGCGGGAGGCCCCCATACAATGAGCAGTTCTTC; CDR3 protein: CASNSWGGRPPYNEQFF
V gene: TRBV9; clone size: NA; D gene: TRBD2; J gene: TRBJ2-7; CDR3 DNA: TGTGCCAGCAGCGTAGGGCCTAGCGGGAACTCCGTCTACGAGCAGTACTTC; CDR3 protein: CASSVGPSGNSVYEQYF
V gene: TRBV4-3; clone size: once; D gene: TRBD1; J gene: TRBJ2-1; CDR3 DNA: TGCGCCAGCAGCCAAACTCGACAGGGGGGGGACAATGAGCAGTTCTTC; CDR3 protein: CASSQTRQGGDNEQFF
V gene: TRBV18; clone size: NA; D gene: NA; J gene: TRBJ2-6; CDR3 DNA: TGTGCCAGCTCATCGCTATTCTCTGGGGCCAACGTCCTGACTTTC; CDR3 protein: CASSSLFSGANVLTF
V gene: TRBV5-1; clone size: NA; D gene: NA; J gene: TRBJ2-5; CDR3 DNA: TGCGCCAGCAGCTCGGGCGGCAGAGTCGGAGAGACCCAGTACTTC; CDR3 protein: CASSSGGRVGETQYF
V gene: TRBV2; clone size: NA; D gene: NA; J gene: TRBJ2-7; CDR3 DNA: TGTGCCACCTGGCCCTCCGAGCAGTACTTC; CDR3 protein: CATWPSEQYF
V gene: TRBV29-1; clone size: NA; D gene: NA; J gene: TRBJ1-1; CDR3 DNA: TGCAGCGCCATGTATCTGATGAACACTGAAGCTTTCTTT; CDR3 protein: CSAMYLMNTEAFF
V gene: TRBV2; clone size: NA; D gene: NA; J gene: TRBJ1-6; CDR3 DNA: TGTGCCAGCAGTGGACAGGTCTCACCCCTCCACTTT; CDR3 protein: CASSGQVSPLHF
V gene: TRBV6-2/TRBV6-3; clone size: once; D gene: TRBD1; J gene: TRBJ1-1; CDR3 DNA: TGTGCCAGCAGTTTACAGGGGCGCACTGAAGCTTTCTTT; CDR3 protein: CASSLQGRTEAFF
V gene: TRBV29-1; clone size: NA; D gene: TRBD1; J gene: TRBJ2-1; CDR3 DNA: TGCAGCACTGTCCGGGACAGGGGTTACAATGAGCAGTTCTTC; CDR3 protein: CSTVRDRGYNEQFF